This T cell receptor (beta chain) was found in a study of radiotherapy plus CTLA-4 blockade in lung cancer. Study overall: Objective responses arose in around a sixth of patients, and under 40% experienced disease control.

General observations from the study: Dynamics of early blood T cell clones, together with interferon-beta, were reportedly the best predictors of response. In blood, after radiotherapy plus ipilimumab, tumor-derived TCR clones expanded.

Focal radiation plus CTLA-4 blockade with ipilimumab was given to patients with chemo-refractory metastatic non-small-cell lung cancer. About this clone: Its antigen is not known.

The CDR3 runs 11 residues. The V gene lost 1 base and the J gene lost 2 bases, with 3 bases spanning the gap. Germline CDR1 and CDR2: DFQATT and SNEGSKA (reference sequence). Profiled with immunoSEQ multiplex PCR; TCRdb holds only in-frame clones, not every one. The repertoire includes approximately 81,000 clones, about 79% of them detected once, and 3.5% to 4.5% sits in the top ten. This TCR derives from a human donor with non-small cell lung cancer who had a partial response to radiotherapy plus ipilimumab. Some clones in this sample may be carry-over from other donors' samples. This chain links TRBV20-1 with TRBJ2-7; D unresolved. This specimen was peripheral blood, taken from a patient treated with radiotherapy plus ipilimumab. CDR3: CSARAPYEQYF. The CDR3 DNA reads TGCAGTGCTAGAGCTCCCTACGAGCAGTACTTC.